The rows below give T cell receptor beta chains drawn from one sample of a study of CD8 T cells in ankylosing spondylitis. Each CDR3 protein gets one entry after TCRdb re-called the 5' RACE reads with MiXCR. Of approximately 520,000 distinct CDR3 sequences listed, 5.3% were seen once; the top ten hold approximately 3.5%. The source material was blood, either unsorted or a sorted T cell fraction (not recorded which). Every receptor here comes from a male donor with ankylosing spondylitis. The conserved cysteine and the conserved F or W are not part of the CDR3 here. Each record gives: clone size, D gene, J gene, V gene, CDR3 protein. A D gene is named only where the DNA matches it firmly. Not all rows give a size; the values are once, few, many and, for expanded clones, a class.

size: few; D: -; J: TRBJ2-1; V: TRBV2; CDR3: AIGGRSYNEQF
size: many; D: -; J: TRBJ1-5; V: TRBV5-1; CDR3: ASSLIPDSNQPQH
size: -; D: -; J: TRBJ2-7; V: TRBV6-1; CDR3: ASSEGPVGIRRYEQY
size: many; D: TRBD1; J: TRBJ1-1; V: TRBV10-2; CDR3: ASTGQGYPDTEAF
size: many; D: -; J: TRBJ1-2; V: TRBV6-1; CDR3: ASRSGQTYGYT
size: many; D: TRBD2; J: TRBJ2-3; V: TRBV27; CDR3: ASATPPLAGGDTQY
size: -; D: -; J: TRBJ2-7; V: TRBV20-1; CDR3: SARHRVLGEQY
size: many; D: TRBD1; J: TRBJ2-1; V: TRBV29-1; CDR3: SVNRQGNEQF
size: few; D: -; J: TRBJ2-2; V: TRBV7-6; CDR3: ASSFNLLVKNTGELF
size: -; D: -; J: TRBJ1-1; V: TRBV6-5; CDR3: ASSYGPRALPNTEAF
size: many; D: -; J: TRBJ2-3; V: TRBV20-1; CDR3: SARDQGSTDTQY
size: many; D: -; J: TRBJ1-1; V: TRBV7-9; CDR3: ASSLAGVASTEAF
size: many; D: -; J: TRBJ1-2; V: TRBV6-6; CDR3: AVSRAAESGYT
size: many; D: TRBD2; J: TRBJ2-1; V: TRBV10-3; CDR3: ATASGPFWEQF
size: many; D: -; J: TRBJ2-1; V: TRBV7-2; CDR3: ASSAGGNEQF
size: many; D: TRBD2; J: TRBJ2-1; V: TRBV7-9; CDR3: ASSTLAGVEQF
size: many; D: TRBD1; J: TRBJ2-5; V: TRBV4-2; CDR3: ASSQLYGTGGEETQY